This is a list of T cell receptor beta chains from one sample in a study of regulatory T cells in long-lasting Graves disease. In TCRdb, the multiplex PCR reads were re-called with MiXCR into one record per CDR3 protein. Among roughly 500,000 distinct CDR3 sequences, less than 15% were seen once, and the ten largest hold approximately 9.3%. These data also featured in a second study, about T cells in Graves' hyperthyroidism and ophthalmopathy.

The sample here was peripheral blood mononuclear cells (PBMCs), taken at new diagnosis, from a patient treated with antithyroid drugs. These receptors all come from a young man with Graves disease. CDR3s include the opening cysteine and the closing phenylalanine or tryptophan. Where a row states a size, it is once, few, many or the class of an expanded clone; other rows omit it.

clone_size: many; v_call: TRBV5-1; cdr3_aa: CASSFGTPGDEQFF
clone_size: few; v_call: TRBV7-8; cdr3_aa: CASSLRDRGVTGELFF
clone_size: many; v_call: TRBV6-2/TRBV6-3; cdr3_aa: CASSPKGLHTTDTQYF
clone_size: NA; v_call: TRBV5-6; cdr3_aa: CASSLVAGQYSNTGELFF
clone_size: many; v_call: TRBV2; cdr3_aa: CASRTAESGYTF
clone_size: many; v_call: TRBV29-1; cdr3_aa: CSVEREGFNEQFF
clone_size: many; v_call: TRBV20-1; cdr3_aa: CSARDSYERLSYTF
clone_size: many; v_call: TRBV25-1; cdr3_aa: CASSERQGDPNRRYEQYF
clone_size: few; v_call: TRBV18; cdr3_aa: CASSEPRGSSSYEQYF
clone_size: many; v_call: TRBV27; cdr3_aa: CASRPGTALPLGSGANVLTF
clone_size: few; v_call: TRBV10-3; cdr3_aa: CAISEGQGHGYTF
clone_size: few; v_call: TRBV27; cdr3_aa: CASSSTGPLVGTQYF
clone_size: many; v_call: TRBV5-1; cdr3_aa: CASSLLPGHGWYNEQFF
clone_size: many; v_call: TRBV7-8; cdr3_aa: CASSISGSYEQYF
clone_size: NA; v_call: TRBV5-1; cdr3_aa: CASSLAVPYEQYF
clone_size: many; v_call: TRBV6-1; cdr3_aa: CASRKESGGNTDTQYF
clone_size: NA; v_call: TRBV25-1; cdr3_aa: CASSETGGYNSPLHF
clone_size: NA; v_call: TRBV25-1; cdr3_aa: CASSPDRLLFYGYTF
clone_size: many; v_call: TRBV6-1; cdr3_aa: CAGRAGGSSGANVLTF
clone_size: NA; v_call: TRBV2; cdr3_aa: CASITEGGARETQYF
clone_size: NA; v_call: TRBV20-1; cdr3_aa: CSARMGGYYEQYF
clone_size: many; v_call: TRBV5-1; cdr3_aa: CASSTHSAGGPDTQYF
clone_size: many; v_call: TRBV5-1; cdr3_aa: CASSLEAGAGELFF
clone_size: NA; v_call: TRBV15; cdr3_aa: CATSRASGVTDTQYF
clone_size: few; v_call: TRBV11-3; cdr3_aa: CASSSSGGVAGELFF
clone_size: many; v_call: TRBV7-9; cdr3_aa: CASSLAAGGETQYF
clone_size: NA; v_call: TRBV7-9; cdr3_aa: CASSSPSYGYTF
clone_size: NA; v_call: TRBV30; cdr3_aa: CAWTSKGYYEQYF
clone_size: NA; v_call: TRBV5-1; cdr3_aa: CASSSGTGGNFYGYTF
clone_size: many; v_call: TRBV6-1; cdr3_aa: CASSKASGTGLSTNEKLFF
clone_size: NA; v_call: TRBV20-1; cdr3_aa: CSARHSSGNTIYF
clone_size: many; v_call: TRBV7-9; cdr3_aa: CHTTNVASYNEQFF
clone_size: many; v_call: TRBV20-1; cdr3_aa: CSAHSGRAESSNEQFF
clone_size: many; v_call: TRBV6-1; cdr3_aa: CASSGQINEKLFF
clone_size: many; v_call: TRBV7-2; cdr3_aa: CASSRTGQLNTEAFF
clone_size: NA; v_call: TRBV18; cdr3_aa: CASSPQGRNIQYF
clone_size: few; v_call: TRBV30; cdr3_aa: CAWSAGAVTDTQYF
clone_size: NA; v_call: TRBV5-1; cdr3_aa: CASREWGGGNTIYF
clone_size: few; v_call: TRBV27; cdr3_aa: CASTLSGTRLGPQHF
clone_size: few; v_call: TRBV9; cdr3_aa: CASSVAGGNNEQFF
clone_size: NA; v_call: TRBV19; cdr3_aa: CASNRDSYQPQHF
clone_size: NA; v_call: TRBV7-9; cdr3_aa: CASSAKGARGTKAFF
clone_size: NA; v_call: TRBV5-1; cdr3_aa: CASSLEVANYGYAF
clone_size: many; v_call: TRBV10-1; cdr3_aa: CALPLGQTSYEQYF
clone_size: few; v_call: TRBV5-1; cdr3_aa: CASHLTYNEQFF
clone_size: many; v_call: TRBV24-1; cdr3_aa: CATSGGQHNQPQHF
clone_size: few; v_call: TRBV7-2; cdr3_aa: CASSRGQGWQPQHF
clone_size: many; v_call: TRBV14; cdr3_aa: CASSQAFSDWGTDTQYF
clone_size: many; v_call: TRBV7-8; cdr3_aa: CASSPDKTQYF
clone_size: many; v_call: TRBV20-1; cdr3_aa: CSARDQEQFF
clone_size: NA; v_call: TRBV9; cdr3_aa: CASSDSGIDTQYF
clone_size: many; v_call: TRBV6-5; cdr3_aa: CASSWGPDTGELFF
clone_size: NA; v_call: TRBV10-3; cdr3_aa: CAISPYEDGELFF
clone_size: many; v_call: TRBV29-1; cdr3_aa: CSVENTEAFF
clone_size: many; v_call: TRBV14; cdr3_aa: CASSRDSLAKNIQYF